Below, 23 T cell receptor beta chains from the same sample are listed, as sequenced in a study of T cell repertoires in cytomegalovirus infection (dated by TCRdb to about 2019). The instrument given in TCRdb is Illumina HiSeq 1500. TCRdb took the public reads, trimmed them with fastp at Q25, ran MiXCR for clone calling and kept in-frame beta chains. Each CDR3 protein appears once, grouped with its most common genes and DNA. A total of around 710,000 distinct CDR3 sequences appear in this sample, 25% to 35% of them only once. In total, the top ten clones hold less than 15% of the sample. The treatment or condition label of this sample denotes: in vitro stimulation with specific CMV peptide epitopes to enrich CMV-specific T cells. These TCRs' antigens remain unknown. Sequencing was performed on cultured CD8+ T cells from PBMCs, taken from culture after CMV antigen stimulation. The receptor set was obtained from a human donor in good health (CMV status not recorded). Some clones in this sample may be carry-over from other donors' samples.

As concerns this clonotype: The germline gene is not matched at one end of the junction; a read error may be the cause. The chain recombines TRBV7-6 with TRBJ2-5; 9 bases agree with TRBD1. The CDR3 has 14 amino acids. Germline V CDR1 and CDR2: SGHVS, FNYEAQ. The DNA of the CDR3 is TGTGCTAGCAGCATGGGACAGGGCCAAGAGACCCAGTACTTC. As protein: CASSMGQGQETQYF.

The chain couples TRBV6-2 or TRBV6-3 to TRBJ1-2, with TRBD1 identical over 7 bases. The J segment lost 4 bases and the V segment lost 0 bases, leaving 5 bases of the junction unmatched. The CDR3 has 15 amino acids. Germline V gene lookup returns CDR1 MNHEY and CDR2 SVGEGT. The CDR3 DNA reads TGTGCCAGCAGTTACTCAGGACAGGCCCCCTATGGCTACACCTTC. Its translation: CASSYSGQAPYGYTF.

This clonotype showed up just a few times. J is TRBJ2-5 and V is TRBV28; D is uncertain. V lost 6 bases and J lost 5, with 13 bases in between. The CDR3 is 13 residues long. Germline lookup yields CDR1 MDHEN and CDR2 SYDVKM. CDR3 DNA sequence: TGTGCCAGCAGCTTCACCTCCTGGGAGACCCAGTACTTC. Protein: CASSFTSWETQYF.

This clonotype was observed a handful of times. The chain couples TRBV12-5 to TRBJ1-1; the D gene is possibly TRBD1 (5 bases). The CDR3 is 13 residues long. Between the trimmed V and J ends, which lost 7 bases and 1 base, there was a span of 10 bases. Germline CDR1 reads LGHNT; CDR2 reads FRNRAP. The CDR3 sequence: CASALGGNTEAFF. The DNA of the CDR3 is TGTGCTAGTGCACTCGGGGGGAACACTGAAGCTTTCTTT.

The chain couples TRBV9 to TRBJ1-2, with 7 nucleotides matching TRBD1. This CDR3 region has 16 residues. The germline V gene encodes CDR1 SGDLS and CDR2 YYNGEE. The junction had 7 bases not matched to a gene; V was cut back by 0 bases and J by 2 bases. The DNA for the CDR3 is TGTGCCAGCAGCGTAGATCCGACAGGGAGGAACTATGGCTACACCTTC. This codes for CASSVDPTGRNYGYTF. Looking up the rest from reference TRBV9 and TRBJ1-2 gives the full variable domain: DSGVTQTPKHLITATGQRVTLRCSPRSGDLSVYWYQQSLDQGLQFLIQYYNGEERAKGNILERFSAQQFPDLHSELNLSSLELGDSALYFCASSVDPTGRNYGYTFGSGTRLTVV.

This clonotype has just one count. The CDR3 DNA is TGTGCCAGCAGTTTGATCCTTACGGGAAAGCAGACCCAGTACTTC. This codes for CASSLILTGKQTQYF. The chain links TRBV12-3 or TRBV12-4 to TRBJ2-5; D possibly corresponds to TRBD2 (5 bases). V lost 3 bases to trimming and J lost 6 bases, with 17 bases between them. The CDR3 contains 15 residues.

In its sample, this clonotype was seen once. The J gene is TRBJ1-2, the V gene TRBV7-3; unclear D gene. Germline CDR1 reads SGHTA; CDR2 reads FQGTGA. V was pared by 8 bases and J by 4 bases, with 17 bases between. The CDR3 totals 14 residues. CDR3 region: CASRSSAGGYGYTF. Written as DNA, the CDR3 is TGTGCCAGCCGTTCCAGTGCTGGAGGCTATGGCTACACCTTC.

J is TRBJ2-1 and V is TRBV6-2 or TRBV6-3, with TRBD2 as a possible D gene (7 bases). The CDR3 sequence is 14 residues long. V was pared by 3 bases and J by 7 bases, with 13 bases between. The germline CDR1 and CDR2 sequences are MNHEY and SVGEGT. The DNA for the CDR3 is TGTGCCAGCAGTTATGGGGGGGGCTGGAATGAGCAGTTCTTC. Translation: CASSYGGGWNEQFF.

The rearrangement links TRBV13 to TRBJ2-2; 8 nucleotides align to TRBD1. Germline V gene sequence: CDR1 PRHDT, CDR2 FYEKMQ (reference sequence). This CDR3 is 15 amino acids long. The junction had 6 bases not matched to a gene; V was cut back by 5 bases and J by 4 bases. The CDR3 nucleotides read TGTGCCAGCAGCCCCAGGGGGCTGAGCACCGGGGAGCTGTTTTTT. This gives the protein CASSPRGLSTGELFF. The whole variable domain, filled in from reference TRBV13 and TRBJ2-2, reads AAGVIQSPRHLIKEKRETATLKCYPIPRHDTVYWYQQGPGQDPQFLISFYEKMQSDKGSIPDRFSAQQFSDYHSELNMSSLELGDSALYFCASSPRGLSTGELFFGEGSRLTVL.

The rearrangement joins TRBV5-1 to TRBJ1-1; TRBD1 agrees at 11 bases. The CDR3 loop spans 16 amino acids. Germline CDR1 reads SGHRS; CDR2 reads YFSETQ. The ends lost 3 bases at V and 3 bases at J; junction bases unmatched: 7. The CDR3 nucleotides are TGCGCCAGCAGCTGGACAGGGGGCCCAGTCGACACTGAAGCTTTCTTT. This encodes CASSWTGGPVDTEAFF. The entire variable domain, with the rest obtained from reference TRBV5-1 and TRBJ1-1, is as follows: KAGVTQTPRYLIKTRGQQVTLSCSPISGHRSVSWYQQTPGQGLQFLFEYFSETQRNKGNFPGRFSGRQFSNSRSEMNVSTLELGDSALYLCASSWTGGPVDTEAFFGQGTRLTVV.

This chain connects TRBV11-2 to TRBJ2-2, with 13 bases aligning to TRBD2. CDR1 SGHAT and CDR2 FQNNGV come from the germline V gene. J gave up 4 bases and V 4 bases, and 12 bases lay outside the gene matches. This CDR3 is built from 19 residues. CDR3 residues: CASSSRLRTSGGGTGELFF. The CDR3 DNA is TGTGCCAGCAGCTCGAGACTTAGGACTAGCGGGGGCGGCACCGGGGAGCTGTTTTTT.

The sample holds a few counts of this clonotype. V and J are TRBV20-1 and TRBJ2-7, with a weak D call TRBD1 (5 bases). This CDR3 comprises 13 residues. CDR1 is DFQATT, CDR2 SNEGSKA, per germline (reference sequence). In nucleotides, the CDR3 is TGCAGGCCTGGCAGGGTACCCTCCTACGAGCAGTACGTC. Amino acids: CRPGRVPSYEQYV.

The genes are TRBV4-1 and TRBJ1-1; TRBD1 agrees at 8 bases. Trimming took 5 bases from V and 0 from J; bases not matched to a gene: 8. This CDR3 contains 16 residues. Germline V lookup: CDR1 MGHRA, CDR2 YSYEKL. The chain's CDR3 is CASSKRDRTMNTEAFF. The CDR3, as DNA: TGCGCCAGCAGCAAGCGGGACAGGACTATGAACACTGAAGCTTTCTTT.

The table lists this clonotype with a few counts. The chain carries TRBV7-9 and TRBJ2-7; TRBD2 matches 8 bases. The V segment lost 9 bases and the J segment 0 bases; nucleotides outside the gene matches: 7. Germline CDR1 is SEHNR and CDR2 is FQNEAQ (reference sequence). CDR3 size: 14 residues. The CDR3 here is CASYVAGSSYEQYF. CDR3 nucleotides: TGTGCCAGTTATGTAGCGGGAAGCTCCTACGAGCAGTACTTC.

This clonotype was picked up a small number of times. This may arise from a read error, as a much more abundant clone is one base away. CDR3 protein: CASSRPGQGAYNEQFF. The CDR3 DNA sequence: TGTGCCAGCAGCCGACCGGGACAGGGGGCCTACAATGAGCAGTTCTTC. This chain joins TRBV5-8 and TRBJ2-1; the match to TRBD1 covers 11 bases. The CDR3 contains 16 residues. From germline, CDR1 is SGHTS and CDR2 YDEGEE. V gave up 4 bases and J gave up 2 bases; unmatched junction bases: 5.

The gene calls are TRBV11-2 and TRBJ2-1; weak D call: TRBD1 (5 bases). Germline V gene data show CDR1 as SGHAT and CDR2 as FQNNGV. Trimming took off 5 bases at V and 0 bases at J, with 14 bases between the two ends. The CDR3 runs to 16 residues. CDR3 region: CASSEPGSGSYNEQFF. The CDR3 DNA follows: TGTGCCAGCAGCGAACCAGGGTCCGGCTCCTACAATGAGCAGTTCTTC.

The rearrangement uses TRBV6-1 and TRBJ2-5, with D hard to call. V was shortened by 1 base and J by 14 bases, with 2 bases between the two germline ends. Per germline, CDR1 MNHNS and CDR2 SASEGT. The CDR3 has 8 residues. The CDR3 spells CASSEGYF. The CDR3 DNA follows: TGTGCCAGCAGTGAAGGATACTTC.

This rearrangement joins TRBV6-5 to TRBJ1-1, with D uncertain. Trimming cost V 5 bases and J 3 bases, with 10 bases left between them. Per the germline V gene, CDR1 is MNHEY and CDR2 is SVGAGI. The CDR3 extends over 13 amino acids. The CDR3, as DNA: TGTGCCAGCAGTGGTTATGCGGACACTGAAGCTTTCTTT. Protein product: CASSGYADTEAFF.

This clonotype has a handful of counts. The chain employs TRBV27 and TRBJ2-7; D may match TRBD1 or TRBD2 (5 bases each). Germline values: CDR1 MNHEY, CDR2 SMNVEV (reference sequence). The ends were cut back, 2 bases at V and 4 bases at J, with 15 bases in the middle. This CDR3 contains 15 residues. The CDR3 DNA sequence: TGTGCCAGCAGTTTACGTGGGTGGGGGACGTACGAGCAGTACGTC. Protein product: CASSLRGWGTYEQYV.

This clonotype has a handful of counts. V usage is TRBV6-2 or TRBV6-3 and J usage is TRBJ1-1; D may be TRBD1 (6 bases). This CDR3 has 15 amino acids. V was shortened by 0 bases and J by 7 bases, with 15 bases between the two germline ends. Germline values: CDR1 MNHEY, CDR2 SVGEGT. CDR3: CASSYSGTGYNEAFF. The DNA for the CDR3 is TGTGCCAGCAGTTACTCTGGAACAGGGTATAATGAAGCTTTCTTT.

In this sample, this clonotype turned up a few times. The CDR3 nucleotides read TGTGCCAGCAGCTTAAATTGGAAGACCCAGTACTTC. It is translated as CASSLNWKTQYF. The genes are TRBV11-2 and TRBJ2-5; D uncertain. The CDR3 extends over 12 amino acids. Germline V gives CDR1 SGHAT, CDR2 FQNNGV. V was pared by 2 bases and J by 6 bases, with 7 bases between.

The chain carries TRBV7-9 and TRBJ2-2; a possible D gene is TRBD2 (6 bases). Trimming took 5 bases from V and 4 from J, leaving 17 bases between them. The CDR3 is 16 residues long. Germline CDR1 is SEHNR and CDR2 is FQNEAQ (reference sequence). CDR3 nucleotides: TGTGCCAGCAGCCAAGGACACCTGGGGGGCACCGGGGAGCTGTTTTTT. This encodes CASSQGHLGGTGELFF. Drawing the rest from reference TRBV7-9 and TRBJ2-2, the complete variable domain is DTGVSQNPRHKITKRGQNVTFRCDPISEHNRLYWYRQTLGQGPEFLTYFQNEAQLEKSRLLSDRFSAERPKGSFSTLEIQRTEQGDSAMYLCASSQGHLGGTGELFFGEGSRLTVL.

This clonotype has just one count. The V gene is TRBV5-5, the J gene TRBJ2-1, with D perhaps TRBD2 (6 bases). CDR1 and CDR2 from the germline V gene are SGHKS and YYEKEE (reference sequence). Trimming pared 4 bases from V and 12 bases from J, leaving 20 bases between. The CDR3 is 14 amino acids. CDR3 residues: CASSSRRDSQGQFF. For the CDR3, the DNA is TGTGCCAGCAGCAGCCGCCGGGACTCTCAGGGGCAGTTCTTC.